The 9 T cell receptor beta chains below were found in one sample sequenced in a study of T-cell reconstitution after alpha-beta-depleted transplantation in children. Preparation of the TCRbeta library was carried out with unique molecular identifiers. TCRdb re-called the PCR reads with MiXCR, one entry per CDR3 protein. The sample records a few hundred thousand distinct CDR3 sequences, about a quarter being singletons. The material sequenced was PBMCs, taken before TCRalphabeta/CD19-depleted stem cell transplant. The receptors here all came from a boy under two years old with Wiskott-Aldrich syndrome, due to receive a stem cell transplant.

The chain combines TRBV29-1 with TRBJ2-3; 7 bases are shared with TRBD2. Germline-derived CDR1 and CDR2 are SQVTM and ANQGSEA. Losses at the gene ends were 6 bases for V and 8 bases for J; bases not matched to a gene: 8. The CDR3 totals 12 residues. The CDR3 DNA is TGCAGCGTCCGGACTAGTTTGGGTACGCAGTATTTT. Residues: CSVRTSLGTQYF.

The chain recombines TRBV20-1 with TRBJ2-5; 8 bases fit TRBD1. Germline CDR1 reads DFQATT; CDR2 reads SNEGSKA (reference sequence). The CDR3 runs to 14 residues. Unmatched junction bases numbered 7, after V lost 5 bases and J lost 2 bases. The CDR3: CSALRTGPQETQYF. The DNA for the CDR3 is TGCAGTGCTCTCCGGACAGGGCCGCAAGAGACCCAGTACTTC.

This clonotype came up once. The genes are TRBV24-1 and TRBJ2-7; D not resolved. V dropped 2 bases and J dropped 2 bases, with 9 bases sitting between them. Germline-derived CDR1 and CDR2 are KGHDR and SFDVKD. This CDR3 region has 14 residues. The CDR3 DNA reads as TGTGCCACCAGTGATTATCCATTACCCTACGAGCAGTACTTC. Its translation is CATSDYPLPYEQYF.

V gene TRBV12-3 or TRBV12-4 combines with J gene TRBJ2-1, with D possibly matching TRBD2 (6 bases). The CDR3 covers 17 residues. V was pared by 5 bases and J by 3 bases, with 20 bases between. The CDR3 region is CASSPGRWLAIYNEQFF. CDR3 DNA sequence: TGTGCCAGCAGTCCTGGCCGGTGGCTAGCGATCTACAATGAGCAGTTCTTC.

This clonotype has a handful of counts. The chain couples TRBV5-1 to TRBJ2-1, with D possibly being TRBD1 or TRBD2 (5 bases each). CDR3 size: 14 residues. V lost 0 bases, J lost 7 bases, and 11 bases lay in between. Germline CDR1 SGHRS, CDR2 YFSETQ. The DNA for the CDR3 is TGCGCCAGCAGCTTGGAAGCAGGGAGTAATGAGCAGTTCTTC. Protein product: CASSLEAGSNEQFF.

This clonotype was counted ten times or more. The CDR3 loop reads CASSPRGSVNTGELFF. DNA of the CDR3: TGTGCCAGCAGCCCCAGGGGTAGCGTAAACACCGGGGAGCTGTTTTTT. The chain carries TRBV7-2 and TRBJ2-2; tentatively, D is TRBD1 (6 bases). Germline values: CDR1 SGHTA, CDR2 FQGNSA. Trimming cost V 5 bases and J 2 bases, with 15 bases left between them. The CDR3 is 16 amino acids.

In its sample, this clonotype was seen a few times. The V call is TRBV5-1, the J call TRBJ2-3; D is uncertain. Trimming removed 0 bases at V and 5 bases at J, with 7 bases between. The CDR3 has 13 residues. Germline-derived CDR1 and CDR2 are SGHRS and YFSETQ. This chain's CDR3 is CASSLDDEDTQYF. The DNA for the CDR3 is TGCGCCAGCAGCTTGGATGATGAAGATACGCAGTATTTT.

This chain links TRBV2 with TRBJ2-2; D is uncertain. The CDR3 covers 12 residues. V was pared by 7 bases and J by 6 bases, with 9 bases between. Germline CDR1 is SNHLY and CDR2 is FYNNEI. This CDR3 is CASNVYSGELFF. The CDR3 DNA is TGTGCCAGCAATGTGTATTCCGGGGAGCTGTTTTTT.

The chain couples TRBV5-1 to TRBJ2-1; D call uncertain. Germline CDR1 is SGHRS and CDR2 is YFSETQ. The CDR3 consists of 17 residues. Trimming stripped 0 bases from V and 0 bases from J, with 13 bases between. In nucleotides, the CDR3 is TGCGCCAGCAGCTTGGTGGGCGTCTTGAACTCCTACAATGAGCAGTTCTTC. Translation gives CASSLVGVLNSYNEQFF.